Each of the 18 T cell receptor beta chains below was sequenced from the same sample in a study of blood T cell repertoires in COVID-19 (dated by TCRdb to about 2020). The library was prepared using the immunoSEQ multiplex PCR assay. TCRdb stores this immuneACCESS table with in-frame sequences only. Part of the clones is absent; in the studies checked, under half of the shortfall reflects unresolved V genes, and no reason is known for the rest. The sample table contains 400,000 or so clones; only one count was recorded for around 90% of them. The ten largest clones represent roughly 0.78% of the sample. Sequenced: peripheral blood. The receptors come from a man aged 18 to 29 with COVID-19, enrolled during active disease.

The J gene is TRBJ2-4, the V gene TRBV5-6, with 7 bases fitting TRBD1. The CDR3 is made up of 19 amino acids. V shed 2 bases and J 8 bases; nucleotides not matched to a gene: 22. Germline CDR1 SGHDT, CDR2 YYEEEE. CDR3 sequence reads: CASSLSRDRRRGGLDIQYF. CDR3 nucleotides: TGTGCCAGCAGCTTAAGTCGGGACAGAAGGAGAGGGGGCTTGGACATTCAGTACTTC.

This sequence joins TRBV2 and TRBJ1-6, with 7 bases matching TRBD1. The germline V gene has CDR1 SNHLY and CDR2 FYNNEI. This CDR3 has 15 amino acids. The V gene end was trimmed by 6 bases and the J gene end by 7 bases; junction bases not matched to a gene: 9. CDR3 residues: CASRRGTGENSPLHF. The DNA for the CDR3 is TGTGCCAGCAGGAGGGGAACAGGGGAAAATTCACCCCTCCACTTT.

V and J are TRBV30 and TRBJ2-3; TRBD2 is a possible D gene (5 bases). Trimming stripped 2 bases from V and 6 bases from J, with 9 bases between. This CDR3 has 12 residues. Germline loops: CDR1 GTSNPN, CDR2 SVGIG (reference sequence). The CDR3, as DNA: TGTGCCTGGAGTCCGGAGCGGGATACGCAGTATTTT. This gives the protein CAWSPERDTQYF.

This chain uses TRBV7-8 with TRBJ2-1; no clear D. The CDR3 length is 15 residues. Germline V CDR1 and CDR2: SGHVS, FQNEAQ. Between the trimmed V and J ends, which lost 1 base and 6 bases, there was a span of 13 bases. The DNA of the CDR3 is TGTGCCAGCAGCTTAGAGGTCGCCGGGTCCAATGAGCAGTTCTTC. Encoded protein: CASSLEVAGSNEQFF.

This clone has a single count. This chain uses TRBV6-5 with TRBJ1-3; 8 nucleotides agree with TRBD1. The ends lost 2 bases at V and 0 bases at J; junction bases unmatched: 0. The germline gives CDR1 MNHEY, CDR2 SVGAGI. This CDR3 has 15 residues. The CDR3 DNA reads as TGTGCCAGCAGTTACACAGGGGGCTCTGGAAACACCATATATTTT. This codes for CASSYTGGSGNTIYF.

V usage is TRBV11-2 and J usage is TRBJ1-6; D possibly corresponds to TRBD1 (5 bases). Germline V gene data show CDR1 as SGHAT and CDR2 as FQNNGV. This CDR3 contains 14 residues. Deletions cut 5 bases from V and 8 bases from J, with 13 bases between. CDR3 sequence: CASSLSGGDSPLHF. CDR3 nucleotide sequence: TGTGCCAGCAGCCTGTCGGGGGGGGATTCACCCCTCCACTTT.

The rearrangement uses TRBV5-5 and TRBJ2-1; a weak D match, TRBD1 (6 bases). V lost 4 bases to trimming and J lost 0 bases, with 11 bases between them. Per germline, CDR1 SGHKS and CDR2 YYEKEE (reference sequence). The CDR3 is made up of 15 amino acids. The CDR3 sequence is CASSRTESSYNEQFF. Written as DNA, the CDR3 is TGTGCCAGCAGCCGGACAGAAAGCTCCTACAATGAGCAGTTCTTC.

The V gene is TRBV27, the J gene TRBJ1-2, with D possibly matching TRBD1 (5 bases). V was clipped by 5 bases and J by 4 bases, with 11 bases between them. The germline V gene has CDR1 MNHEY and CDR2 SMNVEV (reference sequence). This CDR3 is built from 13 residues. For the CDR3, the DNA is TGTGCCAGCAGTGCCACAGGACGCTATGGCTACACCTTC. It codes for CASSATGRYGYTF.

This clone was recorded a few times. The CDR3 region has the DNA TGTGCCAGCAGCTTGACAGGGATAGACACTGAAGCTTTCTTT. This translates into CASSLTGIDTEAFF. The genes are TRBV5-4 and TRBJ1-1; possibly TRBD1 for D (6 bases). This CDR3 has 14 amino acids. Trimming left V 1 base short and J 3 bases short, with 10 bases between. Germline CDR1 is SGHNT and CDR2 is YYREEE (reference sequence).

This clone turned up a few times. This chain joins TRBV5-6 and TRBJ2-1, with D possibly being TRBD1 (6 bases). The germline V gene encodes CDR1 SGHDT and CDR2 YYEEEE. The CDR3 contains 13 residues. V was trimmed by 4 bases and J by 9 bases, leaving 14 bases between them. CDR3 protein: CASSQTGLGEQFF. DNA of the CDR3: TGTGCCAGCAGCCAAACAGGGTTGGGTGAGCAGTTCTTC.

This clone was seen only once. The chain is built from TRBV29-1 and TRBJ2-7; weak D call: TRBD1 (6 bases). Trimming pared 4 bases from V and 2 bases from J, leaving 12 bases between. The CDR3 is made up of 13 amino acids. The germline CDR1 and CDR2 sequences are SQVTM and ANQGSEA. This CDR3 reads CSVGVGAPYEQYF. Written as DNA, the CDR3 is TGCAGCGTTGGAGTGGGGGCCCCCTACGAGCAGTACTTC.

The chain has TRBV29-1 and TRBJ2-3; 9 bases fit TRBD2. The trim removed 5 bases at V and 0 bases at J, leaving 0 bases unmatched. The CDR3 covers 13 residues. Per the germline V gene, CDR1 is SQVTM and CDR2 is ANQGSEA. The CDR3 protein is CSVSGRSTDTQYF. In DNA, the CDR3 is TGCAGCGTTAGCGGGAGGAGCACAGATACGCAGTATTTT.

The V gene is TRBV11-2, the J gene TRBJ2-3, with 10 nucleotides matching TRBD2. CDR1 and CDR2 (germline): SGHAT, FQNNGV. CDR3 length: 16 amino acids. Trimming took 2 bases from V and 5 from J; bases not matched to a gene: 7. The CDR3 loop reads CASSLNLAGVGDTQYF. CDR3 nucleotide sequence: TGTGCCAGCAGCTTAAACCTAGCGGGAGTTGGAGATACGCAGTATTTT.

This chain joins TRBV18 and TRBJ2-1, with TRBD2 matching over 7 bases. CDR1 is KGHSH and CDR2 is LQKENI in the germline V gene. V trimming: 4 bases; J trimming: 8 bases; junction bases outside the gene matches: 17. This CDR3 region has 17 residues. CDR3 DNA: TGTGCCAGCTCACAGAATGCGCGGGGGTGGGCAGCGGATGAGCAGTTCTTC. It specifies CASSQNARGWAADEQFF.

The chain employs TRBV6-5 and TRBJ2-5; possible D gene TRBD2, 6 bases. V was trimmed by 7 bases and J by 9 bases, leaving 12 bases between them. Germline lookup yields CDR1 MNHEY and CDR2 SVGAGI. The CDR3 is 11 residues long. CDR3 DNA sequence: TGTGCCAGCAATGTAGGGGAGGCCCAGTACTTC. Its protein is CASNVGEAQYF.

The chain links TRBV27 to TRBJ1-2, with no clear D. Germline V CDR1 and CDR2: MNHEY, SMNVEV (reference sequence). The CDR3 consists of 13 residues. Trimming left V 0 bases short and J 7 bases short, with 9 bases between. This CDR3 is CASSLSWSGGYTF. As DNA, the CDR3 is TGTGCCAGCAGTTTATCGTGGTCGGGTGGCTACACCTTC.

This rearrangement joins TRBV19 to TRBJ2-1, with D possibly being TRBD2 (6 bases). V gave up 6 bases and J gave up 3 bases, with 6 bases separating them. The germline V gene has CDR1 LNHDA and CDR2 SQIVND (reference sequence). The CDR3 is made up of 12 amino acids. The CDR3 DNA is TGTGCCAGTAGGCGGGACTACAATGAGCAGTTCTTC. It codes for CASRRDYNEQFF.

V and J are TRBV27 and TRBJ1-3; the D is unclear. V lost 3 bases and J lost 0, with 12 bases in between. CDR1 and CDR2 from the germline V gene are MNHEY and SMNVEV (reference sequence). The CDR3 is 16 residues long. CDR3 bases: TGTGCCAGCAGTTTGAATAGCGTCGGCTCTGGAAACACCATATATTTT. Translation gives CASSLNSVGSGNTIYF.